This T cell receptor beta chain was sequenced for a study of blood T cell repertoires in COVID-19. This clone was seen only a few times. Assay used: immunoSEQ multiplex PCR; TCRdb lists only in-frame clones, some missing. The sample has hundreds of thousands of clones, approximately 84% seen once. This TCR was sampled from a woman of 80 years or more with acute or convalescent COVID-19. The sequenced sample consisted of peripheral blood.

The CDR3 loop reads CAWSEQGGSPLHF. DNA of the CDR3: TGTGCCTGGAGTGAACAGGGAGGGTCACCCCTCCACTTT. The chain is built from TRBV30 and TRBJ1-6; maybe TRBD1 (6 bases). Per germline, CDR1 GTSNPN and CDR2 SVGIG (reference sequence). The CDR3 is 13 residues long. V was clipped by 1 base and J by 10 bases, with 11 bases between them.